A single sample is the source of the 17 T cell receptor beta chains below, sequenced in a study of control samples from healthy donors and cancer patients. Assay used: immunoSEQ multiplex PCR; TCRdb lists only in-frame clones, some missing. Counted here are 150,000 to 200,000 clones, roughly 94% occurring once; the ten biggest clones make up 8.5%. Sequences were obtained from blood. These TCRs come from a middle-aged woman in good health.

J is TRBJ2-7 and V is TRBV10-3, with 9 bases that match TRBD1. Germline V gene lookup returns CDR1 ENHRY and CDR2 SYGVKD. The V gene end was trimmed by 11 bases and the J gene end by 7 bases; junction bases not matched to a gene: 9. The CDR3 extends over 12 amino acids. In nucleotides, the CDR3 is TGTGCCCTCGGGACAGGGATCGGGGAGCAGTACTTC. It yields the protein CALGTGIGEQYF.

This clone is a singleton in its sample. The chain joins TRBV7-8 to TRBJ2-5; 11 bases align to TRBD2. Germline CDR1 and CDR2: SGHVS and FQNEAQ. The CDR3 is 17 residues long. The V segment lost 10 bases and the J segment 4 bases; nucleotides outside the gene matches: 17. The CDR3 coding sequence is TGTGCCACCACTGGGGCTAGCGGGGGGCCCTGGGCAGAGACCCAGTACTTC. Translating gives CATTGASGGPWAETQYF.

This clone was observed once. This chain uses TRBV27 with TRBJ2-7, with D hard to call. The CDR3 length is 13 residues. Germline loops: CDR1 MNHEY, CDR2 SMNVEV (reference sequence). V shed 2 bases and J shed 3 bases, with 8 bases lying between them. In DNA, the CDR3 is TGTGCCAGCAGTTTAGGACGGAGCTACGAGCAGTACTTC. This encodes CASSLGRSYEQYF.

The chain joins TRBV5-6 to TRBJ2-2; TRBD1 agrees at 10 bases. The CDR3 runs 15 residues. Germline CDR1 is SGHDT and CDR2 is YYEEEE. Germline trimming cut 4 bases from V and 3 bases from J; bases unmatched to any gene: 3. This CDR3 reads CASSAGTGDTGELFF. The CDR3, as DNA: TGTGCCAGCAGCGCCGGGACAGGGGACACCGGGGAGCTGTTTTTT.

The chain couples TRBV30 to TRBJ1-1; 11 bases align to TRBD1. With 2 bases clipped from V and 5 bases from J, the junction kept 4 bases outside the gene matches. The CDR3 contains 14 residues. Germline V gene sequence: CDR1 GTSNPN, CDR2 SVGIG (reference sequence). This CDR3 reads CAWSRTGGYTEAFF. The CDR3 region has the DNA TGTGCCTGGAGTAGGACAGGGGGCTATACTGAAGCTTTCTTT. Combining the CDR3 with reference TRBV30 and TRBJ1-1 gives the whole variable domain SQTIHQWPATLVQPVGSPLSLECTVEGTSNPNLYWYRQAAGRGLQLLFYSVGIGQISSEVPQNLSASRPQDRQFILSSKKLLLSDSGFYLCAWSRTGGYTEAFFGQGTRLTVV.

This chain connects TRBV10-3 to TRBJ1-3; TRBD1 might be the D (6 bases). The CDR3 length is 16 residues. Deletions cut 6 bases from V and 2 bases from J, with 17 bases between. Germline loops: CDR1 ENHRY, CDR2 SYGVKD. The CDR3 DNA follows: TGTGCCATCAGGAACTCGACAGGTACCACTGGAAACACCATATATTTT. This sequence encodes CAIRNSTGTTGNTIYF.

This clone was seen more than once but under ten times. The chain joins TRBV5-5 to TRBJ1-6; possible D gene TRBD1, 5 bases. The CDR3 loop spans 14 amino acids. Trimming removed 3 bases from V and 10 bases from J, with 14 bases in between. The germline V gene has CDR1 SGHKS and CDR2 YYEKEE (reference sequence). The CDR3 is CASSSGTARSPLHF. The CDR3 coding sequence is TGTGCCAGCAGCTCCGGGACCGCCAGGTCACCCCTCCACTTT.

The genes are TRBV7-2 and TRBJ1-1; possible D gene TRBD1, 5 bases. Trimming stripped 4 bases from V and 0 bases from J, with 12 bases between. The CDR3 is made up of 15 amino acids. CDR1 SGHTA and CDR2 FQGNSA come from the germline V gene. The DNA for the CDR3 is TGTGCCAGCAGCTCAGGGTCGTCCATGAACACTGAAGCTTTCTTT. This translates into CASSSGSSMNTEAFF.

This clone was counted once. The chain links TRBV5-1 to TRBJ2-2, with TRBD2 matching 11 bases. The germline V gene encodes CDR1 SGHRS and CDR2 YFSETQ. Germline trimming cut 4 bases from V and 4 bases from J; bases unmatched to any gene: 15. The CDR3 extends over 19 amino acids. DNA for the CDR3: TGCGCCAGCAGCCTGAGACCGGGACTAGCGGACGAATTCACCGGGGAGCTGTTTTTT. Translating it yields CASSLRPGLADEFTGELFF.

The chain links TRBV6-5 to TRBJ1-1; D ambiguous. V gave up 6 bases and J gave up 1 base, with 9 bases separating them. Germline CDR1 reads MNHEY; CDR2 reads SVGAGI. This CDR3 region has 13 residues. Here the CDR3 reads CASSPTANTEAFF. The CDR3 DNA is TGTGCCAGCAGCCCAACAGCGAACACTGAAGCTTTCTTT.

The V gene is TRBV5-6, the J gene TRBJ2-2; D is unclear. The germline CDR1 and CDR2 sequences are SGHDT and YYEEEE. This CDR3 is 14 amino acids long. V was pared by 1 base and J by 0 bases, with 4 bases between. The CDR3 sequence is CASSLISNTGELFF. The CDR3 DNA sequence: TGTGCCAGCAGCTTGATATCGAACACCGGGGAGCTGTTTTTT.

The chain has TRBV19 and TRBJ2-2; 7 positions agree with TRBD1. The CDR3 is made up of 13 amino acids. Trimming took 5 bases from V and 6 from J; bases not matched to a gene: 3. CDR1 LNHDA and CDR2 SQIVND come from the germline V gene (reference sequence). The CDR3 spells CASSSQGPGELFF. CDR3 DNA sequence: TGTGCCAGTAGTTCACAGGGGCCCGGGGAGCTGTTTTTT.

J is TRBJ1-4 and V is TRBV6-1; possibly TRBD1 for D (5 bases). The germline V gene encodes CDR1 MNHNS and CDR2 SASEGT. The CDR3 contains 15 residues. V dropped 3 bases and J dropped 3 bases, with 11 bases sitting between them. CDR3 bases: TGTGCCAGCAGTGATCAGGGAATGTCTAATGAAAAACTGTTTTTT. Encoded protein: CASSDQGMSNEKLFF.

The chain carries TRBV5-6 and TRBJ1-3; D remains unclear. Germline values: CDR1 SGHDT, CDR2 YYEEEE. Trimming took off 0 bases at V and 0 bases at J, with 7 bases between the two ends. The CDR3 spans 15 residues. CDR3 residues: CASSLVQHSGNTIYF. CDR3 DNA sequence: TGTGCCAGCAGCTTGGTCCAGCACTCTGGAAACACCATATATTTT.

The chain joins TRBV6-2 or TRBV6-3 to TRBJ2-5; D gene ambiguous. The V and J ends lost 2 bases and 5 bases respectively, with 9 bases between them. The V gene's germline CDR1 is MNHEY and CDR2 SVGEGT. The CDR3 has 13 residues. The CDR3 DNA reads TGTGCCAGCAGTTACCTGGGAACCGAGACCCAGTACTTC. It yields the protein CASSYLGTETQYF.

The V gene is TRBV6-5, the J gene TRBJ1-3; the D is unclear. Germline V gives CDR1 MNHEY, CDR2 SVGAGI. The CDR3 is 12 amino acids. The ends were cut back, 4 bases at V and 7 bases at J, with 8 bases in the middle. The CDR3 spells CASSSTVNTIYF. The CDR3 nucleotides read TGTGCCAGCAGTTCAACGGTGAACACCATATATTTT.

The sample holds a few counts of this clone. CDR3 DNA: TGTGCCAGCAGCACTAGCGGGAGAGTGGGCGAGCAGTACTTC. Translating gives CASSTSGRVGEQYF. J is TRBJ2-7 and V is TRBV7-2; 11 bases map to TRBD2. The trim removed 5 bases at V and 6 bases at J, leaving 6 bases unmatched. This CDR3 region has 14 residues. Per germline, CDR1 SGHTA and CDR2 FQGNSA. Variable domain in full (rest from reference TRBV7-2 and TRBJ2-7): GAGVSQSPSNKVTEKGKDVELRCDPISGHTALYWYRQSLGQGLEFLIYFQGNSAPDKSGLPSDRFSAERTGGSVSTLTIQRTQQEDSAVYLCASSTSGRVGEQYFGPGTRLTVT.